A single sample is the source of the 25 T cell receptor beta chains below, sequenced in a study of blood T cell repertoires in COVID-19. Using immunoSEQ multiplex PCR, the repertoire was profiled, and TCRdb retains in-frame clones only, with some absent. This sample has 60,000 to 80,000 clones, with roughly 90% found just once. The sample taken for sequencing was peripheral blood. These receptor sequences come from a human donor in a cohort sampled during active COVID-19.

V and J are TRBV10-2 and TRBJ2-6; a possible D gene is TRBD1 (6 bases). This CDR3 has 17 residues. With 3 bases removed from V and 3 bases from J, the gap between germline ends came to 15 bases. Germline CDR1 reads WSHSY; CDR2 reads SAAADI. This chain's CDR3 is CASSDGDISYGANVLTF. DNA of the CDR3: TGCGCCAGCAGTGATGGGGACATATCCTATGGGGCCAACGTCCTGACTTTC.

This sequence joins TRBV7-2 and TRBJ2-7, with 10 positions matching TRBD1. Germline lookup yields CDR1 SGHTA and CDR2 FQGNSA. The CDR3 length is 15 residues. V gave up 5 bases and J gave up 3 bases; unmatched junction bases: 7. DNA of the CDR3: TGTGCCAGCAGCCTCCGATGGACAGGGGGCTACGAGCAGTACTTC. Its translation is CASSLRWTGGYEQYF.

V is TRBV9 and J is TRBJ2-5, with 13 bases that match TRBD2. The CDR3 has 16 amino acids. Germline trimming cut 3 bases from V and 4 bases from J; bases unmatched to any gene: 6. Germline assignment: CDR1 SGDLS and CDR2 YYNGEE. The chain's CDR3 is CASSAPGLAGPETQYF. The CDR3 region has the DNA TGTGCCAGCAGCGCGCCGGGACTAGCGGGGCCAGAGACCCAGTACTTC. Variable domain in full (rest from reference TRBV9 and TRBJ2-5): DSGVTQTPKHLITATGQRVTLRCSPRSGDLSVYWYQQSLDQGLQFLIQYYNGEERAKGNILERFSAQQFPDLHSELNLSSLELGDSALYFCASSAPGLAGPETQYFGPGTRLLVL.

The chain joins TRBV30 to TRBJ2-1; D ambiguous. Germline V gene data show CDR1 as GTSNPN and CDR2 as SVGIG (reference sequence). CDR3 size: 13 residues. V lost 7 bases and J lost 0, with 10 bases in between. Here the CDR3 DNA reads TGTGCCTTTAGCAGCAGCTCCTACAATGAGCAGTTCTTC. Its protein is CAFSSSSYNEQFF.

This chain uses TRBV19 with TRBJ1-4; D not resolved. The CDR3 totals 13 residues. V lost 10 bases, J lost 8 bases, and 17 bases lay in between. Germline V gene lookup returns CDR1 LNHDA and CDR2 SQIVND (reference sequence). The chain's CDR3 is CATQGWRGEKLFF. The CDR3 nucleotides read TGTGCCACCCAAGGATGGAGAGGGGAAAAACTGTTTTTT.

The chain carries TRBV7-9 and TRBJ2-7; D is perhaps TRBD2 (5 bases). This CDR3 is 13 amino acids long. The germline gives CDR1 SEHNR, CDR2 FQNEAQ (reference sequence). The germline V and J ends were trimmed by 6 bases and 0 bases, with 9 bases remaining between them. CDR3 sequence (DNA): TGTGCCAGCAGGTCTGGGAGCTCCTACGAGCAGTACTTC. Protein: CASRSGSSYEQYF.

The CDR3 loop is CASSAHSAGDLSYNEQFF. The CDR3 DNA is TGTGCCAGCAGCGCGCATTCCGCAGGGGACCTCTCCTACAATGAGCAGTTCTTC. V and J are TRBV9 and TRBJ2-1, with a possible D match to TRBD1 (6 bases). The V gene's germline CDR1 is SGDLS and CDR2 YYNGEE. The CDR3 extends over 18 amino acids. The ends were cut back, 3 bases at V and 0 bases at J, with 19 bases in the middle.

The chain carries TRBV2 and TRBJ2-1, with D perhaps matching TRBD2 (5 bases). Trimming pared 0 bases from V and 8 bases from J, leaving 14 bases between. This CDR3 has 15 amino acids. Per germline, CDR1 SNHLY and CDR2 FYNNEI. Here the CDR3 reads CASSEARVSAYEQFF. The CDR3 DNA reads as TGTGCCAGCAGTGAAGCGCGGGTTAGCGCTTATGAGCAGTTCTTC. The variable domain in full, with the rest retrieved from reference TRBV2 and TRBJ2-1, is EPEVTQTPSHQVTQMGQEVILRCVPISNHLYFYWYRQILGQKVEFLVSFYNNEISEKSEIFDDQFSVERPDGSNFTLKIRSTKLEDSAMYFCASSEARVSAYEQFFGPGTRLTVL.

This rearrangement joins TRBV9 to TRBJ2-5, with 8 bases matching TRBD1. CDR3 size: 15 residues. The J segment lost 6 bases and the V segment lost 0 bases, leaving 7 bases of the junction unmatched. Germline V gene sequence: CDR1 SGDLS, CDR2 YYNGEE. The CDR3 sequence is CASSVVGDRFQTQYF. The DNA of the CDR3 is TGTGCCAGCAGCGTAGTAGGGGACAGGTTCCAGACCCAGTACTTC.

The rearrangement uses TRBV19 and TRBJ1-1; D possibly corresponds to TRBD1 (6 bases). Germline V gene data show CDR1 as LNHDA and CDR2 as SQIVND (reference sequence). This CDR3 has 14 amino acids. V was clipped by 2 bases and J by 8 bases, with 15 bases between them. CDR3 in amino acids: CASSILTGYSEAFF. The DNA for the CDR3 is TGTGCCAGTAGTATACTAACAGGGTATTCGGAAGCTTTCTTT.

V usage is TRBV28 and J usage is TRBJ2-5; a weak D match, TRBD2 (6 bases). V lost 6 bases to trimming and J lost 4 bases, with 24 bases between them. Germline lookup yields CDR1 MDHEN and CDR2 SYDVKM. The CDR3 is 17 amino acids. The CDR3 nucleotides are TGTGCCAGCAGGAGTTCCGGCTACACGGGAGTAGGAGAGACCCAGTACTTC. Translating it yields CASRSSGYTGVGETQYF.

V and J are TRBV4-3 and TRBJ2-7, with 7 bases matching TRBD2. Losses at the gene ends were 0 bases for V and 0 bases for J; bases not matched to a gene: 5. CDR1 LGHNA and CDR2 YSLEER come from the germline V gene. This CDR3 has 16 amino acids. CDR3 sequence reads: CASSQDASGSSYEQYF. The CDR3 DNA sequence: TGCGCCAGCAGCCAAGATGCTAGCGGAAGCTCCTACGAGCAGTACTTC.

The genes are TRBV12-3 or TRBV12-4 and TRBJ2-7; D uncertain. V was shortened by 3 bases and J by 0 bases, with 3 bases between the two germline ends. The CDR3 totals 12 residues. CDR3 amino acids: CASSFYSYEQYF. In nucleotides, the CDR3 is TGTGCCAGCAGTTTCTACTCCTACGAGCAGTACTTC.

The chain recombines TRBV7-2 with TRBJ2-1, with D tentatively TRBD2 (5 bases). The CDR3 runs to 14 residues. V was cut by 4 bases and J by 7 bases, with 14 bases left in between. Germline V gene data show CDR1 as SGHTA and CDR2 as FQGNSA. This CDR3 reads CASSSARGKNEQFF. The CDR3 DNA reads as TGTGCCAGCAGCTCTGCCCGGGGTAAAAATGAGCAGTTCTTC.

V is TRBV19 and J is TRBJ2-2, with 9 bases identical to TRBD1. CDR3 size: 19 residues. V trimming: 4 bases; J trimming: 5 bases; junction bases outside the gene matches: 17. Germline V gives CDR1 LNHDA, CDR2 SQIVND (reference sequence). CDR3 DNA sequence: TGTGCCAGTAGTAGAAGGGACAGGGAGATATTGATGGTGACCGGGGAGCTGTTTTTT. Translation: CASSRRDREILMVTGELFF. Using reference TRBV19 and TRBJ2-2 for the parts outside the CDR3, the full variable domain is DGGITQSPKYLFRKEGQNVTLSCEQNLNHDAMYWYRQDPGQGLRLIYYSQIVNDFQKGDIAEGYSVSREKKESFPLTVTSAQKNPTAFYLCASSRRDREILMVTGELFFGEGSRLTVL.

This clone showed up just once. The genes are TRBV5-1 and TRBJ2-2, with 8 bases lining up with TRBD1. The CDR3 runs 16 residues. Per the germline V gene, CDR1 is SGHRS and CDR2 is YFSETQ. The V segment lost 2 bases and the J segment 1 base; nucleotides outside the gene matches: 4. The CDR3, as DNA: TGCGCCAGCAGCTTCTTCGGACAGGGGAACACCGGGGAGCTGTTTTTT. This codes for CASSFFGQGNTGELFF.

The genes are TRBV11-3 and TRBJ2-3; tentative D call: TRBD1 (5 bases). Trimming removed 5 bases from V and 0 bases from J, with 12 bases in between. The CDR3 sequence is 15 residues long. Germline V gene sequence: CDR1 SGHNT, CDR2 YENEEA. The CDR3 region has the DNA TGTGCCAGCAGCGATGGGGCCGGGAGCACAGATACGCAGTATTTT. As protein: CASSDGAGSTDTQYF.

The rearrangement links TRBV6-2 or TRBV6-3 to TRBJ2-1, with TRBD2 matching over 12 bases. CDR3 length: 15 amino acids. The germline V gene encodes CDR1 MNHEY and CDR2 SVGEGT. The ends lost 5 bases at V and 5 bases at J; junction bases unmatched: 4. The CDR3 here is CASSTRLAGDNEQFF. The CDR3 nucleotides read TGTGCCAGCAGTACCCGACTAGCGGGAGACAATGAGCAGTTCTTC.

The chain joins TRBV7-8 to TRBJ2-7, with 11 bases identical to TRBD2. CDR3 length equals 16 residues. The germline CDR1 and CDR2 sequences are SGHVS and FQNEAQ. Germline trimming cut 5 bases from V and 4 bases from J; bases unmatched to any gene: 10. This CDR3 is CASSQNLAGGNYEQYF. As DNA, the CDR3 is TGTGCCAGCAGCCAAAACCTAGCGGGGGGTAATTACGAGCAGTACTTC.

CDR3 in DNA: TGTGCCAGCAGTTACCCCTCACCCGGGACAGGGAACACTGAAGCTTTCTTT. As protein: CASSYPSPGTGNTEAFF. The chain has TRBV6-2 or TRBV6-3 and TRBJ1-1; 8 bases match TRBD1. Germline lookup yields CDR1 MNHEY and CDR2 SVGEGT. The CDR3 contains 17 residues. The J segment lost 1 base and the V segment lost 2 bases, leaving 9 bases of the junction unmatched.

The chain is built from TRBV21-1 and TRBJ2-7; the table assigns TRBD2, which was not confirmed against the DNA. TRBV21-1 is marked as a pseudogene. The length of the CDR3 is 15 residues. CDR3 nucleotide sequence: TGTGCCAGCAGCAAGGGAGCGGGAGGGTCCTACGAGCAGTACTTC. Its translation: CASSKGAGGSYEQYF.

V gene TRBV5-1 combines with J gene TRBJ2-7, with 8 bases aligning to TRBD2. The CDR3 runs to 14 residues. The junction had 6 bases not matched to a gene; V was cut back by 0 bases and J by 7 bases. Germline loops: CDR1 SGHRS, CDR2 YFSETQ. In DNA form, the CDR3 reads TGCGCCAGCAGCTTGGTCGGGAGGGAGGATGAGCAGTACTTC. Its protein product is CASSLVGREDEQYF.

The chain uses TRBV20-1 and TRBJ1-6; D remains unclear. The CDR3 has 10 residues. With 6 bases removed from V and 15 bases from J, the gap between germline ends came to 12 bases. Looked up from germline, CDR1 is DFQATT and CDR2 is SNEGSKA (reference sequence). The DNA for the CDR3 is TGCAGTGCCCCAACGCGTCGCCTCCACTTT. It translates to CSAPTRRLHF.

This clone was counted a single time. V is TRBV5-6 and J is TRBJ1-4; the match to TRBD1 covers 8 bases. The CDR3 contains 16 residues. With 4 bases clipped from V and 4 bases from J, the junction kept 9 bases outside the gene matches. Germline V gene data show CDR1 as SGHDT and CDR2 as YYEEEE. CDR3 loop: CASSSFRDRHNEKLFF. CDR3 nucleotides: TGTGCCAGCAGCAGCTTCCGGGACAGGCATAATGAAAAACTGTTTTTT. The entire variable domain, with the rest obtained from reference TRBV5-6 and TRBJ1-4, is as follows: DAGVTQSPTHLIKTRGQQVTLRCSPKSGHDTVSWYQQALGQGPQFIFQYYEEEERQRGNFPDRFSGHQFPNYSSELNVNALLLGDSALYLCASSSFRDRHNEKLFFGSGTQLSVL.

The chain links TRBV5-1 to TRBJ1-1, with D tentatively TRBD1 (5 bases). Germline V gene data show CDR1 as SGHRS and CDR2 as YFSETQ. The V and J ends lost 4 bases and 0 bases respectively, with 13 bases between them. This CDR3 contains 15 residues. Written as DNA, the CDR3 is TGCGCCAGCAGCAGCTACAGGAACATGAACACTGAAGCTTTCTTT. Translating gives CASSSYRNMNTEAFF.